The clone carrying this T cell receptor (beta chain) was seen many times. What it recognizes is unknown. Amplified regions were TCR beta CDR3 sequences from RNA transcripts. With the HTBI primer set, the TCR CDR3 went through a first round of RT-PCR. TCRdb processed the multiplex PCR reads anew with MiXCR; each CDR3 protein has one entry. The table records 300,000 to 500,000 distinct CDR3 sequences, about 14% of them present only once. Germline V gives CDR1 KGHSH, CDR2 LQKENI. Losses at the gene ends were 6 bases for V and 4 bases for J; bases not matched to a gene: 3. The CDR3 extends over 14 amino acids. This sample stems from a study of T cells in Graves' hyperthyroidism and ophthalmopathy. As for the study in general: Before any treatment, at initial diagnosis, peripheral blood was collected. The study's findings and limits: Most thyroid clonotypes expanded above 0.001 appeared in blood too.

A NOSPECS grade of at least 4, a Clinical Activity Score of at least 3 and duration under 3 months were recorded in ophthalmopathy patients. Orbital computed tomography, thyroid ultrasound, serum thyroxine and TRAb, and clinical symptoms together informed the diagnoses. The chain has TRBV18 and TRBJ2-1; TRBD2 agrees at 10 bases. The sequence came from a man in his fifties or sixties with Graves' ophthalmopathy. Sequencing used blood. The CDR3 DNA is TGTGCCAGCTCCGAGACTAGCGGGTACAATGAGCAGTTCTTC. Its protein is CASSETSGYNEQFF.